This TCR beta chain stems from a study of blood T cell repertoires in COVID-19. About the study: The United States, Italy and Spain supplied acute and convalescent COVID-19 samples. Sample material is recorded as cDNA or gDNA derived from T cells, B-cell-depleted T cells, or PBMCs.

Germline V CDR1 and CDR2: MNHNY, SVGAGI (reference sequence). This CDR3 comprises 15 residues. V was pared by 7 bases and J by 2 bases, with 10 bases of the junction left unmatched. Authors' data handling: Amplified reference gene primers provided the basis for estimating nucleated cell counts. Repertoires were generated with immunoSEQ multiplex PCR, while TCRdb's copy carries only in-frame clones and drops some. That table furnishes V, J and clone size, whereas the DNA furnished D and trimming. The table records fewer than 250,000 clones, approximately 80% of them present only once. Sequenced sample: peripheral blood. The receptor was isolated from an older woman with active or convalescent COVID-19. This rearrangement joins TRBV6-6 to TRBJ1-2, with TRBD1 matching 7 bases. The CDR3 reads CASTGTRTGNYGYTF. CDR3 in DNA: TGTGCCAGCACTGGTACAAGGACAGGCAACTATGGCTACACCTTC.